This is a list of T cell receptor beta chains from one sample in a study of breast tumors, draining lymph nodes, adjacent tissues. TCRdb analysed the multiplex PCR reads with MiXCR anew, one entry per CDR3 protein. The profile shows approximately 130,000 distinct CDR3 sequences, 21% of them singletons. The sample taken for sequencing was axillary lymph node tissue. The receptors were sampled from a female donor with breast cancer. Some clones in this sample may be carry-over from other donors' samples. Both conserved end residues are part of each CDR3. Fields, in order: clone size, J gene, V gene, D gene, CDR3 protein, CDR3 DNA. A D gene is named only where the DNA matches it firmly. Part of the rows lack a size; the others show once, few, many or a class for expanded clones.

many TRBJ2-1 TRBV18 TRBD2 CASSPPGLADNEQFF TGTGCCAGCTCACCTCCGGGACTAGCGGACAATGAGCAGTTCTTC
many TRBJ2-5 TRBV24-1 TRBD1 CATGTGAGETQYF TGTGCCACCGGGACAGGGGCGGGGGAGACCCAGTACTTC
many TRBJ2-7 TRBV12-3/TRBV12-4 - CASRPNSGYASYEQYF TGTGCCAGCAGACCTAATTCGGGATACGCCTCCTACGAGCAGTACTTC
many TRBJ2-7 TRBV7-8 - CASSLPPGTSGTSEQYF TGTGCCAGCAGCCTACCTCCGGGGACCTCGGGGACTTCCGAGCAGTACTTC
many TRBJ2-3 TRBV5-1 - CASRNVDTQYF TGCGCCAGCAGGAACGTAGATACGCAGTATTTT
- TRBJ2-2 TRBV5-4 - CASGRAGNTGELFF TGTGCCAGCGGGCGGGCAGGGAACACCGGGGAGCTGTTTTTT
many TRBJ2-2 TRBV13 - CASSQGLIKTGELFF TGTGCCAGCAGCCAGGGACTCATAAAAACCGGGGAGCTGTTTTTT
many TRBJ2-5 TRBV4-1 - CASRRKLEGGRETQYF TGCGCCAGCAGAAGGAAGCTCGAGGGAGGAAGAGAGACCCAGTACTTC
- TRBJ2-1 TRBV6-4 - CASARTLGEQSF TGTGCCAGCGCACGGACACTAGGTGAGCAGTCCTTC
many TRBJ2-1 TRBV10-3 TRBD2 CAIREFLAGVYNEQFF TGTGCCATCAGAGAATTCCTAGCGGGAGTATACAATGAGCAGTTCTTC
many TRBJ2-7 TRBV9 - CASSAGSSYEQYF TGTGCCAGCAGCGCGGGATCCTCCTACGAGCAGTACTTC
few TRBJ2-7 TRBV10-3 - CATTMGGRGEQYF TGTGCCACGACAATGGGGGGGAGGGGGGAGCAGTACTTC
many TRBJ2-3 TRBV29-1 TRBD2 CSVEPSGITDTQYF TGCAGCGTTGAACCTAGCGGGATCACAGATACGCAGTATTTT
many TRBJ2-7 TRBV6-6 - CASSQNQWEQYF TGTGCCAGCAGTCAAAACCAGTGGGAGCAGTACTTC
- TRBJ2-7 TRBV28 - CASSVPHEQYF TGTGCCAGCAGCGTACCCCACGAGCAGTACTTC
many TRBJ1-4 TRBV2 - CASSASLLRELFF TGTGCCAGCAGCGCGTCTTTATTAAGGGAACTGTTTTTT
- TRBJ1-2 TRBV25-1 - CASSAGEFYGYTF TGTGCCAGCAGTGCGGGGGAGTTCTATGGCTACACCTTC
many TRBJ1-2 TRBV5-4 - CASSRDWTTYGYTF TGTGCCAGCAGCCGGGATTGGACCACGTATGGCTACACCTTC
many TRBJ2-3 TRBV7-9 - CASSLPRQIDTQYF TGTGCCAGCAGCTTACCCCGACAGATAGATACGCAGTATTTT
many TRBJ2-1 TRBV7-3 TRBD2 CASSPEVMGGNFYNEQFF TGTGCCAGCAGCCCCGAGGTGATGGGAGGGAACTTCTACAATGAGCAGTTCTTC
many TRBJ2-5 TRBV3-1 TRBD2 CASSLAGDPLETQYF TGTGCCAGCAGCCTAGCGGGGGACCCGTTGGAGACCCAGTACTTC
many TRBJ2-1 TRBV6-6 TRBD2 CASSPSVGAGADEQFF TGTGCCAGCAGTCCCTCGGTAGGAGCGGGAGCGGATGAGCAGTTCTTC
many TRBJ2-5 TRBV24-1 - CATSGGRETQYF TGTGCCACCAGTGGAGGTCGGGAGACCCAGTACTTC
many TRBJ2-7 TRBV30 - CAWSKGTGSYEQYF TGTGCCTGGAGTAAAGGGACGGGTTCCTACGAGCAGTACTTC
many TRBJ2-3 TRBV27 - CASSLSEGRTQYF TGTGCCAGCAGTTTATCGGAGGGACGGACGCAGTATTTT
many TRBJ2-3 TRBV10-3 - CAISESLGQLF TGTGCCATCAGTGAGTCTTTAGGGCAGCTCTTT
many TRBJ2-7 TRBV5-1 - CASSMGQGLSLAGAYEQYF TGCGCCAGCAGCATGGGACAGGGCCTCTCTTTAGCGGGGGCCTACGAGCAGTACTTC
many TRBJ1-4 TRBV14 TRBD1 CASSQRQGVLYEKLFF TGTGCCAGCAGCCAGCGACAGGGTGTCCTCTATGAAAAACTGTTTTTT